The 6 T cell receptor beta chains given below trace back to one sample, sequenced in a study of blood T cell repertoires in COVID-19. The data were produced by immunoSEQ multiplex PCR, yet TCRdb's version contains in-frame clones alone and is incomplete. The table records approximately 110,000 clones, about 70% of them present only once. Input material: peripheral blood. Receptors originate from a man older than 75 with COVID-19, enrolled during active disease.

CDR3: CASTVGTSYTDTQYF. The CDR3 nucleotides read TGTGCCAGCACTGTCGGGACTTCATACACAGATACGCAGTATTTT. J is TRBJ2-3 and V is TRBV6-6; maybe TRBD2 (6 bases). Germline V gives CDR1 MNHNY, CDR2 SVGAGI (reference sequence). Trimming took 7 bases from V and 2 from J, leaving 16 bases between them. The length of the CDR3 is 15 residues.

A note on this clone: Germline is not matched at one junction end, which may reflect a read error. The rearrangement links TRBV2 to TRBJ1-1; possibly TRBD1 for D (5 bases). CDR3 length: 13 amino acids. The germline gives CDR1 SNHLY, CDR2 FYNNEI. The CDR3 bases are TGTGCCAGTTCGGCAGGGATGAACGCTGAAGCTTTCTTT. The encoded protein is CASSAGMNAEAFF.

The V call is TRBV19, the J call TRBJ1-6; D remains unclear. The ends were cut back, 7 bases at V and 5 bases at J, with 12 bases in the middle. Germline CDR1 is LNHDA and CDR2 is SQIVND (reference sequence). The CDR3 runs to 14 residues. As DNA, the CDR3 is TGTGCCAGTAAGGCGGCACTAAATAATTCACCCCTCCACTTT. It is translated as CASKAALNNSPLHF.

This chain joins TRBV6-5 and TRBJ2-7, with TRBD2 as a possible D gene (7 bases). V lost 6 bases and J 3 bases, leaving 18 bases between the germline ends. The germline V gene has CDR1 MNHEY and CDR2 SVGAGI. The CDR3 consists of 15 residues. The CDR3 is CASSPSRGALYEQYF. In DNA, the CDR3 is TGTGCCAGCAGCCCCTCCCGGGGGGCCCTCTACGAGCAGTACTTC.

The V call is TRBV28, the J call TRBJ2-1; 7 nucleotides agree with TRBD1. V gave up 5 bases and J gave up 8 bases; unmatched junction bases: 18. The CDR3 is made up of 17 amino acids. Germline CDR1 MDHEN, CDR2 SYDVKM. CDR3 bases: TGTGCCAGCAGTCCAAGACAGGGCAGGAACGGCTTCTATGAGCAGTTCTTC. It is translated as CASSPRQGRNGFYEQFF.

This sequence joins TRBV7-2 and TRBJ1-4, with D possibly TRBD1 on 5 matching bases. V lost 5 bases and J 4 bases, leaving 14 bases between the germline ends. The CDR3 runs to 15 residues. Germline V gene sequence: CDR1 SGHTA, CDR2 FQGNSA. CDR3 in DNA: TGTGCCAGCAGCCACCTCACGGGGGTTAATGAAAAACTGTTTTTT. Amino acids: CASSHLTGVNEKLFF.